Below, 6 T cell receptor beta chains from the same sample are listed, as sequenced in a study of CD8 T cells in ankylosing spondylitis. Points from the study as a whole: Seemingly characteristic of ankylosing spondylitis blood was a TCR beta motif consisting of 7 or 8 highly homologous variants.

TCRdb reprocessed the 5' RACE reads with MiXCR, giving one entry per CDR3 protein. The sample lists about 800,000 distinct CDR3 sequences, about an eighth occurring once. Which antigens these TCRs recognize remains unknown. Sequencing was performed on blood, either unsorted or a sorted T cell fraction (not recorded which). Receptors originate from a male donor with ankylosing spondylitis.

The chain has TRBV27 and TRBJ2-7; TRBD2 might be the D (5 bases). V lost 7 bases and J 3 bases, leaving 19 bases between the germline ends. CDR1 and CDR2 from the germline V gene are MNHEY and SMNVEV (reference sequence). This CDR3 spans 15 amino acids. This chain's CDR3 is CASTPGRGHRYEQYF. The CDR3 DNA sequence: TGTGCCAGCACCCCTGGGCGAGGGCACCGCTACGAGCAGTACTTC.

This clonotype was seen only a few times. This chain uses TRBV28 with TRBJ2-2; TRBD1 agrees at 7 bases. V dropped 5 bases and J dropped 3; count of bases not matched to a gene: 9. CDR1 is MDHEN and CDR2 is SYDVKM in the germline V gene. This CDR3 spans 16 amino acids. The CDR3, as DNA: TGTGCCAGCAGTGCCACCGGGACAGCATACACCGGGGAGCTGTTTTTT. Its protein product is CASSATGTAYTGELFF.

The genes are TRBV28 and TRBJ2-7, with 7 bases that match TRBD1. CDR1 is MDHEN and CDR2 is SYDVKM in the germline V gene. This CDR3 spans 14 amino acids. Trimming took 7 bases from V and 4 from J; bases not matched to a gene: 10. As DNA, the CDR3 is TGTGCCAGCAATCGACAGGGATGGTGGTACGAGCAGTACTTC. It is translated as CASNRQGWWYEQYF.

This clonotype was found a few times. This chain joins TRBV4-3 and TRBJ1-1, with a possible D match to TRBD1 (5 bases). CDR3 length equals 15 residues. Germline V gene lookup returns CDR1 LGHNA and CDR2 YSLEER. Trimming stripped 0 bases from V and 6 bases from J, with 14 bases between. The CDR3 loop reads CASSQDLGRKPEAFF. The CDR3 DNA sequence: TGCGCCAGCAGCCAAGATTTGGGACGTAAACCTGAAGCTTTCTTT.

The table lists this clonotype with many counts. The CDR3 DNA reads as TGTGCCAGCAGTCCAAGGACGGTCCAAGAGACCCAGTACTTC. The encoded protein is CASSPRTVQETQYF. The chain links TRBV6-1 to TRBJ2-5; the D is unclear. V lost 5 bases and J lost 1, with 11 bases in between. Germline assignment: CDR1 MNHNS and CDR2 SASEGT. The CDR3 has 14 amino acids.

This clonotype was picked up a small number of times. The chain is built from TRBV27 and TRBJ2-5, with 8 bases fitting TRBD2. Germline V CDR1 and CDR2: MNHEY, SMNVEV (reference sequence). The CDR3 length is 11 residues. Trimming took 6 bases from V and 9 from J; bases not matched to a gene: 3. The CDR3, as DNA: TGTGCCAGCAGCACGGGGGGGGCCCAGTACTTC. Amino acid sequence: CASSTGGAQYF.